The 2 T cell receptor beta chains given below trace back to one sample, sequenced in a study of blood T cell repertoires in COVID-19 (dated by TCRdb to the early 2020s). Receptors were amplified or captured by the immunoSEQ multiplex PCR assay. TCRdb provides this immuneACCESS table in a form limited to in-frame rearrangements. Some clones are lacking; in checked studies, under half of them reflect an unresolved V gene, and why the rest are absent is not known. The sample includes around 130,000 clones, with approximately 88% observed a single time. The top ten clonotypes cover 1.4% to 1.5% of the sample. The sequenced material came from peripheral blood. Receptor source: a man in his fifties or sixties with acute or convalescent COVID-19.

The chain couples TRBV29-1 to TRBJ2-7; 9 nucleotides agree with TRBD1. Trimming removed 5 bases from V and 3 bases from J; junction bases left unmatched: 5. From germline, CDR1 is SQVTM and CDR2 ANQGSEA. CDR3 length equals 13 residues. CDR3 nucleotide sequence: TGCAGCGTTTCCGGGACAGGGAACTACGAGCAGTACTTC. Translating it yields CSVSGTGNYEQYF.

The count of this clone is one. This sequence joins TRBV9 and TRBJ2-7, with 10 nucleotides matching TRBD2. This CDR3 is 14 amino acids long. Germline CDR1 is SGDLS and CDR2 is YYNGEE. V gave up 0 bases and J gave up 6 bases; unmatched junction bases: 3. The CDR3 nucleotides read TGTGCCAGCAGCGTAGGACTAGCGGGCATCGAGCAGTACTTC. Amino acids: CASSVGLAGIEQYF.